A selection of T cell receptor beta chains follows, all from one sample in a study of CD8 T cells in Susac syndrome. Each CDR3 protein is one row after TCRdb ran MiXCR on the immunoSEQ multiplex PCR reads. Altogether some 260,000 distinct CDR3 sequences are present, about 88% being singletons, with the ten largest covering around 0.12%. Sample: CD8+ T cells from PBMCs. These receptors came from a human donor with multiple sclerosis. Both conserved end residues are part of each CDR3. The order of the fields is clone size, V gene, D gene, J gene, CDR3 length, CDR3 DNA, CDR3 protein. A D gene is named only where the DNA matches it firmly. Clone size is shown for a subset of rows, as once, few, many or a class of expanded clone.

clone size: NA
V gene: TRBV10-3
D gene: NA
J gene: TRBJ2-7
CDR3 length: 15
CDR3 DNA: TGTGCCATCAGTGTCCTCACGCGGGGCACCTACGAGCAGTACTTC
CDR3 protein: CAISVLTRGTYEQYF

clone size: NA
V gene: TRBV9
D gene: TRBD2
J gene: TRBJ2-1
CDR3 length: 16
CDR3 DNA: TGTGCCAGCAGCGCCCCGCTAGCGGGAGATATGGATGAGCAGTTCTTC
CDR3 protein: CASSAPLAGDMDEQFF

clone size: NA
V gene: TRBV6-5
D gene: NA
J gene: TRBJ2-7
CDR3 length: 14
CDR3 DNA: TGTGCCAGCAGTCCTTACAGTATTGGTCGGTGGCAGTACTTC
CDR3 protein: CASSPYSIGRWQYF

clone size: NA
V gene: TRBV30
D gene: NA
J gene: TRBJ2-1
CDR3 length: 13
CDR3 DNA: TGTGCCTGGAGTCTAGGGCGGTACAATGAGCAGTTCTTC
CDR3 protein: CAWSLGRYNEQFF

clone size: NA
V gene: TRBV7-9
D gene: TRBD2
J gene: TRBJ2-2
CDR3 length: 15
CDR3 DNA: TGTGCCAGCAGCTTTGTAGCGGGAGAATTCGGGGAGCTGTTTTTT
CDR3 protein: CASSFVAGEFGELFF

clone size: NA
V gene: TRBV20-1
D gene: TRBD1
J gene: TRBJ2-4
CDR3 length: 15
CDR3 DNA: TGCAGTGCTAGCCCCAGGGGGTCGCCAGGAAACATTCAGTACTTC
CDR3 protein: CSASPRGSPGNIQYF

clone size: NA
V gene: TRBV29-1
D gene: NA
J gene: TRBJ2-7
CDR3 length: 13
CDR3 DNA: TGCAGCGTTGTAGGCAGGGGCGGGAACGAGCAGTACTTC
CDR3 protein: CSVVGRGGNEQYF

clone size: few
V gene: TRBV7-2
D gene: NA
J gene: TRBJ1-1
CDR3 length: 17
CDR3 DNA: TGTGCCAGCAGCTTAGATCACAGGGTGGGATTGAACACTGAAGCTTTCTTT
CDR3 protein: CASSLDHRVGLNTEAFF

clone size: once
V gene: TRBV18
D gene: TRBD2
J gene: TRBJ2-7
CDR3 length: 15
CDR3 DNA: TGTGCCAGCTCACCAGACCGGGAGGGCCGGTACGAGCAGTACTTC
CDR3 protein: CASSPDREGRYEQYF

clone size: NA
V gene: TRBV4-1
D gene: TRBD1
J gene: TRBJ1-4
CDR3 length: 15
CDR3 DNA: TGCGCCAGCAGCCACGAGGGGGCTAATAATGAAAAACTGTTTTTT
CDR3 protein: CASSHEGANNEKLFF

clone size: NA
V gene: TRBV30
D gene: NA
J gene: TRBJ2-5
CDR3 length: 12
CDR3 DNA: TGTGCCTGGAGTGTATCCCATGGGACCCAGTACTTC
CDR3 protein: CAWSVSHGTQYF

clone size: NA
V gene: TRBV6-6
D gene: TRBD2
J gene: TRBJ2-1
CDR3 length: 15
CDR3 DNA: TGTGCCAGCAGTTCTTTCGGGGTTCGGGGGGATGAGCAGTTCTTC
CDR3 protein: CASSSFGVRGDEQFF

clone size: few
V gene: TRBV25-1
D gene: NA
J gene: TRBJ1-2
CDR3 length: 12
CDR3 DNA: TGTGCCAGCAGTGATGGGGGCTATGGCTACACCTTC
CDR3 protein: CASSDGGYGYTF

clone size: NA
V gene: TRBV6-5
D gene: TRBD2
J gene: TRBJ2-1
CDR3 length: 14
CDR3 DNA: TGTGCCAGCAGTTACTTTGGCGGGAGCTATGAGCAGTTCTTC
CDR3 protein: CASSYFGGSYEQFF

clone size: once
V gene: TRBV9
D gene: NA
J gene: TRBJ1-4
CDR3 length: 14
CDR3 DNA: TGTGCCGGGGCCCCGGGCCCCCGGGGTGAAAAACTGTTTTTT
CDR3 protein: CAGAPGPRGEKLFF

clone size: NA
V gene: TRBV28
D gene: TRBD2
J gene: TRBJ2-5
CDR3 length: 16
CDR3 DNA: TGTGCCAGCAGTCGCCTCATGGGGGGGTCCCAAGAGACCCAGTACTTC
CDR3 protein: CASSRLMGGSQETQYF

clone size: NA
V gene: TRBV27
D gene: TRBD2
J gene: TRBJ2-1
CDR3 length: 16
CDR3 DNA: TGTGCCAGCAGTTCCGGGGCTAGCGGCTCCTACAATGAGCAGTTCTTC
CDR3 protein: CASSSGASGSYNEQFF

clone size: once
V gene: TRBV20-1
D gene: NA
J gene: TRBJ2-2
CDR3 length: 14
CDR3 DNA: TGCAGTGCTAGAGAAGTAGGGGACACCGGGGAGCTGTTTTTT
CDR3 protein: CSAREVGDTGELFF

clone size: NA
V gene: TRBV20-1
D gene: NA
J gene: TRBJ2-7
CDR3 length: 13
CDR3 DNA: TGCAGTGTCCCACGGGAGACTGGTTACGAGCAGTACTTC
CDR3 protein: CSVPRETGYEQYF

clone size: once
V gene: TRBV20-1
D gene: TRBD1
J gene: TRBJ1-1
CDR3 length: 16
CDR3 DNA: TGCAGTGCCAACTGGAAGGGACAGCAATTGAACACTGAAGCTTTCTTT
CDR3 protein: CSANWKGQQLNTEAFF

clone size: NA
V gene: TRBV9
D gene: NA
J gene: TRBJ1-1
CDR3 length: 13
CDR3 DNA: TGTGCCAGCAGCATTCAAGCGGGTACTGAAGCTTTCTTT
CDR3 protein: CASSIQAGTEAFF

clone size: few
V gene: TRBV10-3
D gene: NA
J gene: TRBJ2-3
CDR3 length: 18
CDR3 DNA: TGTGCCACCGGGACGTGGGGGGCGCAACTGGATCACACAGATACGCAGTATTTT
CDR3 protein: CATGTWGAQLDHTDTQYF

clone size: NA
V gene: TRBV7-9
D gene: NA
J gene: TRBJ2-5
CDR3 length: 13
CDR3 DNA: TGTGCCAGCAGCTATCAGGATTGGGAGACCCAGTACTTC
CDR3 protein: CASSYQDWETQYF

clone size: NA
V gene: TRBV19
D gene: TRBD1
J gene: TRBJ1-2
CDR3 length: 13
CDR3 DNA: TGTGCCAGTAGTATGGGACAGGTCTATGGCTACACCTTC
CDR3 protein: CASSMGQVYGYTF

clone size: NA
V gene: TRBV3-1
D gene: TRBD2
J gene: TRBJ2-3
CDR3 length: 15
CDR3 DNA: TGTGCCAGCAGCCAAGGAGCCGGGAGGGCAGATACGCAGTATTTT
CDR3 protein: CASSQGAGRADTQYF

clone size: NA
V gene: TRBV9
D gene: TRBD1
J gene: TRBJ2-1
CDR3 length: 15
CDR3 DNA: TGTGCCAGCAGCGTGGCCGGGACAGGGTCCAATGAGCAGTTCTTC
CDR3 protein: CASSVAGTGSNEQFF

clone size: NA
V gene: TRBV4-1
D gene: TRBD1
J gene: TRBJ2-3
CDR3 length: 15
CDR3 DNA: TGCGCCAGCAGCCAAGGGGACAGGGGGCCTGATACGCAGTATTTT
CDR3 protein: CASSQGDRGPDTQYF